The source of this TCR beta chain is a study of neoadjuvant anti-PD-1 for oral cavity cancer. Overall study: Patients without progression got a fourth dose around day 43.

TCRdb keeps only in-frame clones here, not all; method: immunoSEQ multiplex PCR. Among 20,000 to 30,000 clones listed, roughly a quarter were seen once. Notes on the study in general: Each response group had just a few patients in TCR analyses.

The CDR3 has 14 amino acids. Germline V CDR1 and CDR2: MNHNY, SVGAGI (reference sequence). V gave up 9 bases and J gave up 4 bases, with 18 bases separating them. Specified time point: after neoadjuvant nivolumab, at surgical resection. Patients had HPV-negative, locally advanced oral cavity squamous cell carcinoma. As for this clone: Its antigen is unknown.

The material sequenced was tumor tissue, taken after nivolumab (anti-PD-1) treatment. The chain employs TRBV6-6 and TRBJ1-1; a possible D gene is TRBD1 (6 bases). The TCR originated in a person aged 35 to 85 with oral cavity squamous cell carcinoma. The CDR3 region is CASYRGRGVTEAFF. In nucleotides, the CDR3 is TGTGCCAGTTACCGGGGGCGCGGGGTCACTGAAGCTTTCTTT.